The text below deals with one T cell receptor (beta chain). The CDR3 contains 14 residues. V lost 6 bases and J 12 bases, leaving 21 bases between the germline ends. The sample originates from a study of CD8 T cells in Susac syndrome. TCR beta sequences were obtained from blood CD8+ and CD4+ T cells. Negative isolation yielded the CD8+ and CD4+ T cells, while FACS enriched the TEMRA cells. Random hexamers primed reverse transcription of roughly 0.5 to 1 ug RNA. Coverage of TCR beta CDR3 amplification by immunoSEQ multiplex PCR extended to 54 Vbeta and 13 Jbeta. One entry per CDR3 protein results from TCRdb running MiXCR on the immunoSEQ multiplex PCR reads. The data show about 200,000 distinct CDR3 sequences, approximately 96% seen once.

The sequencing input was CD4+ T cells from PBMCs. The J gene is TRBJ2-1, the V gene TRBV12-3 or TRBV12-4, with D possibly called TRBD1 or TRBD2 (5 bases each). This TCR was recovered from a human donor with multiple sclerosis. The CDR3 loop reads CASSRDVGVTRQFF. The CDR3 DNA is TGTGCCAGCAGCCGGGACGTGGGGGTGACACGGCAGTTCTTC.